This T cell receptor (beta chain) was recorded in a study of blood T cell repertoires in COVID-19. About the research overall: Samples representing acute and convalescent COVID-19 were sourced from the United States, Italy and Spain.

The germline CDR1 and CDR2 sequences are KGHSY and FQNENV. V lost 2 bases, J lost 8 bases, and 6 bases stayed unmatched. The CDR3 spans 14 residues. This clone was counted between two and nine times. Profiled with immunoSEQ multiplex PCR; TCRdb holds only in-frame clones, not every one. Here the sample spans under 300,000 clones, around 84% being singletons. The gene calls are TRBV16 and TRBJ1-2; 9 positions match TRBD1. This TCR derives from a man between 40 and 49 years old who had recovered from COVID-19. The sequenced material came from peripheral blood. CDR3 sequence: CASSQGQGHLGYTF. Written as DNA, the CDR3 is TGTGCCAGCAGCCAAGGACAGGGGCATTTGGGCTACACCTTC.